This T cell receptor beta chain was profiled in a study of blood T cell repertoires in COVID-19. Across the whole study: Nucleic acid was either cDNA or gDNA, and it came from T cells, B-cell-depleted T cells, or PBMCs.

In the original processing: Using reference gene primer amplification, nucleated cell counts were estimated. Clones were read by immunoSEQ multiplex PCR, and TCRdb kept only the in-frame ones, dropping some. Clone size and V and J calls were adopted from that table, with D and trimming inferred from the DNA. The table includes some 40,000 clones, just over 90% detected once. Patients of the Seattle cohort, enrolled during active infection, were followed longitudinally. Trimming pared 3 bases from V and 1 base from J, leaving 6 bases between. CDR3 size: 12 residues. Germline CDR1 reads DFQATT; CDR2 reads SNEGSKA (reference sequence).

The genes are TRBV20-1 and TRBJ2-5; the D is unclear. Material for sequencing was peripheral blood. This clonotype originated in a man aged 50 or older with COVID-19, enrolled during active disease. The CDR3 region has the DNA TGCAGTGCTAGTCGTAGCCAAGAGACCCAGTACTTC. This translates into CSASRSQETQYF.